One T cell receptor beta chain is described in this entry. Its target is unknown. PCR was performed using 60 Vbeta and 13 Jbeta primers. Study processing details: As a later analysis found, there were 80 million or so unique TCR beta chains, of which roughly 11 million were shared. Here immunoSEQ multiplex PCR was the method, and the copy in TCRdb shows in-frame clones only, minus some. V and J calls and clone size are as listed in that table; D and trimming were resolved from the DNA. In the table there are around 120,000 clones, around 72% of which are singletons. This sample is part of a study of cytomegalovirus exposure and HLA in healthy donors. Study-level results: Association of a missense DCLRE1C variant with TCR beta V- and J-gene trimming was reported in a later analysis. In an earlier analysis, about 87% or about 30%: the productive usage of most TCR beta V segments. Cytomegalovirus association was listed for about 160 TCR beta chains.

Trimming pared 2 bases from V and 1 base from J, leaving 11 bases between. Germline V gene lookup returns CDR1 SGHNT and CDR2 YYREEE (reference sequence). The CDR3 totals 15 residues. This receptor was obtained from a human donor in good health. This chain joins TRBV5-4 and TRBJ2-3, with D possibly being TRBD2 (7 bases). Sequenced sample: PBMCs. The CDR3 nucleotides are TGTGCCAGCAGCTTTGGGGGGGCTCGCACAGATACGCAGTATTTT. Protein: CASSFGGARTDTQYF.